The source of this T cell receptor beta chain is a study of Graves' ophthalmopathy and Graves' hyperthyroidism. Looking at the study overall: Peripheral blood was gathered at first diagnosis, ahead of any treatment whatsoever.

The CDR3 runs 10 residues. Germline CDR1 reads SGHTA; CDR2 reads FQGNSA. Using RNA transcripts, the TCR beta CDR3 regions were amplified. Scientists carried out first-round RT-PCR using HTBI primers and then a second-round multiplex PCR. Using its own MiXCR run on the multiplex PCR reads, TCRdb lists one record per CDR3 protein. The top ten clones hold roughly 39% of a sample with about 220,000 distinct CDR3 sequences, 20% to 25% of them seen once. This clonotype was seen only a few times. The junction and the germline gene differ at one end; a read error may be behind it. This sequence originates from a woman aged 50 to 65 with Graves' ophthalmopathy. The gene calls are TRBV7-2 and TRBJ2-5, with D possibly matching TRBD1 (6 bases). The source material was peripheral blood. The CDR3 sequence is CASSSPGQNF. CDR3 nucleotides: TGTGCCAGCAGCTCCCCGGGACAAAACTTC.